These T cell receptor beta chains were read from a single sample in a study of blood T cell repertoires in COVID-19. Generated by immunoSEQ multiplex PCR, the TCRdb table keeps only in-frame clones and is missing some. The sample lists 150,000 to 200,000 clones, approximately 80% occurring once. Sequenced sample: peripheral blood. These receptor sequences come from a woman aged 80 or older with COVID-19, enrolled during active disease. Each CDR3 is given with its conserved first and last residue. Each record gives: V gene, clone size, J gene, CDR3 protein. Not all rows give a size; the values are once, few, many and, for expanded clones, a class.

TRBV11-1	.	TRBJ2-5	CASSPGGKRQGKTQYF
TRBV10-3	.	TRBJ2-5	CAISEFLTSGSRETQYF
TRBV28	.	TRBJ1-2	CASSPPGGRGYTF
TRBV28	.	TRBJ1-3	CASRRTGIWNTIYF
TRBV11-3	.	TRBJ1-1	CASGRGYTEAFF
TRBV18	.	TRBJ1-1	CASSPGQGAAEAFF
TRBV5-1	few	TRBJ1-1	CASSFGLNTEAFF
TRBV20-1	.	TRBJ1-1	CSAGDRVEAFF
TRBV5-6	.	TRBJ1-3	CASSLAGAGNTIYF
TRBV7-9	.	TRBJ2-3	CASSLPMEDTQYF
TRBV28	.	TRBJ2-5	CASSLRAGRETQYF
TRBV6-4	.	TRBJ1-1	CASSEQVYTEAFF
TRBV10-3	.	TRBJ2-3	CAISPMSPGGVEYF
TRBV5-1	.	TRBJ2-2	CASSPRTDSTGELFF
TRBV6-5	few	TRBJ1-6	CASTKGRPGSPLHF
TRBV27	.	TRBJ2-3	CASRQGSTDTQYF
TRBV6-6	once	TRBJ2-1	CASTGDSAPYNEQFF
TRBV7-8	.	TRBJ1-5	CASSPGVSNQPQHF
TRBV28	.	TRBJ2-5	CASSSPSSGYQETQYF
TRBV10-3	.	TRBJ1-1	CAIRDREGTEAFF
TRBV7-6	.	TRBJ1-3	CASSSQQGPGNTIYF
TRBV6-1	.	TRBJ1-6	CASSEAPARGNSPLHF
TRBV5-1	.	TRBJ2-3	CASSLEGTGADTQYF
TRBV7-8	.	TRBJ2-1	CASSSQGLSNNEQFF
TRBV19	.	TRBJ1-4	CASSTDRGANEKLFF
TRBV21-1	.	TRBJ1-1	CASSKWGQGVRTEAFF
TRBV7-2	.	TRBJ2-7	CASSLVEAGPYEQYF
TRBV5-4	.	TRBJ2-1	CASSSQREGRGEQFF
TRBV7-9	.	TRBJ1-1	CASSVGQGTTEAFF
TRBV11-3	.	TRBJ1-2	CASSFGGANSGYTF
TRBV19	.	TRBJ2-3	CASSTPGTGGFDTQYF
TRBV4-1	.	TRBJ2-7	CASSQDHGQDYEQYF
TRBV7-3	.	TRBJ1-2	CASSRGQPNYGYTF
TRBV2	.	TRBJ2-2	CASSEDRGGQLFF
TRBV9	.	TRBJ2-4	CASSGGTAKNIQYF
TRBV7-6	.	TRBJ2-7	CASSRPDTARYEQYF
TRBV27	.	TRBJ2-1	CASSKNREQFF
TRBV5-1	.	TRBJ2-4	CASSSRQQPYLAKNIQYF
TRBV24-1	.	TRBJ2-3	CATSDLVGGTDTQYF
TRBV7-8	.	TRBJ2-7	CASSFNGRTGGPYEQYF
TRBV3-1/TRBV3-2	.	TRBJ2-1	CASSQKLASYNEQFF
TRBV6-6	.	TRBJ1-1	CASSSTGQGNTEAFF
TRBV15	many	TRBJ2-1	CATSGSGANEQFF
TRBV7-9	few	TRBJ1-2	CASSLSSWGRVGYTF
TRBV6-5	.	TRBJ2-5	CASSSSGRETQYF
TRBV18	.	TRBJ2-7	CASSPRTGRTEQYF
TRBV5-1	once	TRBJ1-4	CASSRGTGGAWGNEKLFF
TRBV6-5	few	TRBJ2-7	CASSYLARGEQYF
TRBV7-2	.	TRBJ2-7	CASSLIEGEQYF
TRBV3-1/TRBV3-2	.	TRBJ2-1	CASSQGSAGVPYNEQFF
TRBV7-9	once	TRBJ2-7	CASSFDPGLYEQYF
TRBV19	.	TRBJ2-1	CASSLWTGTSEQFF